These 3 T cell receptor beta chains came from one sample sequenced in a study of technical replicates of blood from several donors. This table comes from immunoSEQ multiplex PCR, and its TCRdb copy is limited to in-frame clones, with some not included. The sample has under 80,000 clones, approximately 97% seen once. Sequenced material: T cells isolated from PBMCs. These receptors all come from a human donor in good health.

The CDR3 region is CASSSLAGGSYEQYF. In nucleotides, the CDR3 is TGTGCCAGCAGCTCCTTGGCGGGAGGCTCCTACGAGCAGTACTTC. V and J are TRBV5-6 and TRBJ2-7; 8 bases agree with TRBD2. CDR1 and CDR2 from the germline V gene are SGHDT and YYEEEE. V shed 3 bases, J shed 0 bases, and the junction held 5 bases outside the gene matches. This CDR3 comprises 15 residues.

The V and J genes are TRBV5-1 and TRBJ2-7; D gene uncertain. The germline CDR1 and CDR2 sequences are SGHRS and YFSETQ. This CDR3 contains 13 residues. Trimming stripped 0 bases from V and 3 bases from J, with 7 bases between. CDR3: CASSLGRFYEQYF. As DNA, the CDR3 is TGCGCCAGCAGCTTGGGCAGGTTCTACGAGCAGTACTTC.

This rearrangement joins TRBV4-2 to TRBJ1-5, with D possibly matching TRBD1 (6 bases). CDR3 length: 14 amino acids. Germline CDR1 LGHNA, CDR2 YNFKEQ. V gave up 5 bases and J gave up 6 bases, with 14 bases separating them. Written as DNA, the CDR3 is TGTGCCAGCAGCTTGCCCGGACAGACTCAGCCCCAGCATTTT. Protein sequence: CASSLPGQTQPQHF.